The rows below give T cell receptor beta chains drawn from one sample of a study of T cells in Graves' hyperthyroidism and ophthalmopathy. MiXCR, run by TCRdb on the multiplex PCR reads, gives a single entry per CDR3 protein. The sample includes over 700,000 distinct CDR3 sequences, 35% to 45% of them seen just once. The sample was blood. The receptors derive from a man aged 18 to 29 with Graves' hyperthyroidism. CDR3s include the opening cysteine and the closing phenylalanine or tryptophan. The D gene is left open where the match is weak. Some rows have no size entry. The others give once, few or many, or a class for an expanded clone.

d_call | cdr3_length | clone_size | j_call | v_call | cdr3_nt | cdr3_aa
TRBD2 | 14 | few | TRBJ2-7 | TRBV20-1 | TGCAGTGCTGGGAGACTAGCGGGGGTGTACGAGCAGTACTTC | CSAGRLAGVYEQYF
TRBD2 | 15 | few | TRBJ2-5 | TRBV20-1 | TGCAGTGCTAGTCCCAGCGGGGGGGCCGGGGAGACCCAGTACTTC | CSASPSGGAGETQYF
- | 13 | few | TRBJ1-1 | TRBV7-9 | TGTGCCAGCAGCTTTACAGGGCAGACTGAAGCTTTCTTT | CASSFTGQTEAFF
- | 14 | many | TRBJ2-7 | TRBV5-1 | TGCGCCAGCAGCTTGGAGGGCAGGGCGAAAGAGCAGTACTTC | CASSLEGRAKEQYF
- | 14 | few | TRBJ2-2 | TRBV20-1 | TGCAGTGCTATTAGAACGGGGGACACCGGGGAGCTGTTTTTT | CSAIRTGDTGELFF
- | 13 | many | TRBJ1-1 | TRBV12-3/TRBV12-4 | TGTGCCAGCAGTTTAGCCAGGGACACTGAAGCTTTCTTT | CASSLARDTEAFF
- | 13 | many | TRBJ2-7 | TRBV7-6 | TGTGCCAGCAGCTTAACGAGCAACTACGAGCAGTACTTC | CASSLTSNYEQYF
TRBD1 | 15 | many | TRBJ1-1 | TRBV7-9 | TGTGCCAGCAGCCCTGGACAGGGGGCTTATACTGAAGCTTTCTTT | CASSPGQGAYTEAFF
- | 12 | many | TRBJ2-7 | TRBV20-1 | TGCAGTGCTAGGACTACCTCCTACGAGCAGTACTTC | CSARTTSYEQYF
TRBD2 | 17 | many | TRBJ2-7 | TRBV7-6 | TGTGCCAGCAGCTTAACCCCTAGCGGGAGGGCCGACAACGAGCAGTACTTC | CASSLTPSGRADNEQYF
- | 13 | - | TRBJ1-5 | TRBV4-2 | TGTGCCAGCAGCCAAGATCTTCATCAGCCCCAGCATTTT | CASSQDLHQPQHF
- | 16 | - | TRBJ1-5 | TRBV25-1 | TGTGCCAGCAGTGATGAGGAGCGGGAGTTTGGTGAGACCCAGCATTTT | CASSDEEREFGETQHF
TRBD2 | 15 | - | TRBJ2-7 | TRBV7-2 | TGTGCCAGCAGCCCAGTAGCGGGAGGGCCCCACGAGCAGTACTTC | CASSPVAGGPHEQYF
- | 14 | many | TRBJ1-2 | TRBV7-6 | TGTGCCAGCAGCTTAGAACCTTCCAGGGATGGCTACACCTTC | CASSLEPSRDGYTF
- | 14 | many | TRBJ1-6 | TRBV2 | TGTGCCAGCAGACGGGACACCCCCGGGTCACCCCTCCACTTT | CASRRDTPGSPLHF
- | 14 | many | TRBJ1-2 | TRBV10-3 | TGTGCCATCAGTGAGGGCCGGCCTCCCTATGGCTACACCTTC | CAISEGRPPYGYTF
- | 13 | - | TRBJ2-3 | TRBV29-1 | TGCAGCGTTGAAGAAGGGAAGGGATATACGCAGTATTTT | CSVEEGKGYTQYF
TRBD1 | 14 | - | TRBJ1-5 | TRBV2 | TGTGCCAGCAGGGATTCAGGGGGGACGCAGCCCCAGCATTTT | CASRDSGGTQPQHF
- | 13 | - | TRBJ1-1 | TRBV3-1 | TGTGCCAGCAGCCAAGACGAAGGCACTGAAGCTTTCTTT | CASSQDEGTEAFF
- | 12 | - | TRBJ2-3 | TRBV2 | TGTGCCAGCAGTCCCTTAAGGGATACGCAGTATTTT | CASSPLRDTQYF
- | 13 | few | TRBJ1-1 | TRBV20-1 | TGCAGTGCCCCTAGGACACAGAACACTGAAGCTTTCTTT | CSAPRTQNTEAFF
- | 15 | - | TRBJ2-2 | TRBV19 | TGTGCCAGTAGTATCGAGGGCTCGAACACCGGGGAGCTGTTTTTT | CASSIEGSNTGELFF
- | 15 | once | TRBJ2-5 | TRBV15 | TGTGCCACCAGCAGCCTTGGGCAGTTCCAAGAGACCCAGTACTTC | CATSSLGQFQETQYF
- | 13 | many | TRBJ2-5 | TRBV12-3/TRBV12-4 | TGTGCCAGCAGTATGGGGATAGGAGAGACCCAGTACTTC | CASSMGIGETQYF
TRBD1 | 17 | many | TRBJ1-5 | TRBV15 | TGTGCCACCAGCAGAGACCAGGCAGGGGGTAACAATCAGCCCCAGCATTTT | CATSRDQAGGNNQPQHF
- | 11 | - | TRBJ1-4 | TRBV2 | TGTGCCAGCAGTGAACGCGGAGAACTGTTTTTT | CASSERGELFF
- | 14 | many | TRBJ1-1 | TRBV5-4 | TGTGCCAGCAGCTTGGCCAGGGCGAACACTGAAGCTTTCTTT | CASSLARANTEAFF
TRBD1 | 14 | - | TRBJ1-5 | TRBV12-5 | TGTGCTAGTGGGCTCGACAGGGGCAATCAGCCCCAGCATTTT | CASGLDRGNQPQHF
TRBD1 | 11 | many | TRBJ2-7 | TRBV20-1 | TGCAGTGCAGGGGGCGCGTACGAGCAGTACTTC | CSAGGAYEQYF
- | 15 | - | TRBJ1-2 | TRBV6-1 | TGTGCCAGCAGTGAAGCGGGCAGAGCCCTCTATGGCTACACCTTC | CASSEAGRALYGYTF
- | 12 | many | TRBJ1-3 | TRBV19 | TGTGCCACCTCGGGCAGCCGAAACACCATATATTTT | CATSGSRNTIYF
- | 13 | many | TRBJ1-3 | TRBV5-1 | TGCGCCAGCAGCCCTGACGAAGGAAACACCATATATTTT | CASSPDEGNTIYF
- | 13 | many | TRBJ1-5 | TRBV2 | TGTGCCAGCGGCCTGGCGGATTTCCAGCCCCAGCATTTT | CASGLADFQPQHF
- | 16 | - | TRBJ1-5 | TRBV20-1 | TGCAGTGCTAGAGACGGGGCGCGAGGGAGCAATCAGCCCCAGCATTTT | CSARDGARGSNQPQHF
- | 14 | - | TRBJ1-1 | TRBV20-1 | TGCAGTGCCCTTAGTGGGGGCGCCGGCTCTGAAGCTTTCTTT | CSALSGGAGSEAFF
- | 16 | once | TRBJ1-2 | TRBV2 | TGTGCCAGCAGTGAAGAACTAGCGGGGGAGAGCTATGGCTACACCTTC | CASSEELAGESYGYTF
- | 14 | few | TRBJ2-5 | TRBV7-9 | TGTGCCAGCAGCCCCACAGGTACTTATGGGACCCAGTACTTC | CASSPTGTYGTQYF
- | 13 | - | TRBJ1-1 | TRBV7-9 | TGTGCCAGCAGCCCCAATGTGGGCACTGAAGCTTTCTTT | CASSPNVGTEAFF
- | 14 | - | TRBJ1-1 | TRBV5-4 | TGTGCCAGCAGCCCCAAGGGACAGAACACTGAAGCTTTCTTT | CASSPKGQNTEAFF
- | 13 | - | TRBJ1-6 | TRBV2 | TGTGCCAGCCTCGAGGGGCCGAATTCACCCCTCCACTTT | CASLEGPNSPLHF
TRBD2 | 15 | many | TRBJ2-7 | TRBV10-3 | TGTGCCATCAGTGCACTCCGACTAGCGGGAGTCGAGCAGTACTTC | CAISALRLAGVEQYF
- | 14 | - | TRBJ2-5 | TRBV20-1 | TGCAGTGCTAGAGATCTGGGCAGGCAAGAGACCCAGTACTTC | CSARDLGRQETQYF
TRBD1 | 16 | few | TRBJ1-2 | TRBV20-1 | TGCAGTGCTAGATCCGTTCGGACAGGGGGCGAGTATGGCTACACCTTC | CSARSVRTGGEYGYTF
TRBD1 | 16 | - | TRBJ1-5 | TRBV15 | TGTGCCACCAGTACCGGGACAGGGAATAGCAATCAGCCCCAGCATTTT | CATSTGTGNSNQPQHF
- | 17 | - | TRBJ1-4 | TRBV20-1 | TGCAGTGCTAGAGATCAGGGCAGGGAAGCAACTAATGAAAAACTGTTTTTT | CSARDQGREATNEKLFF
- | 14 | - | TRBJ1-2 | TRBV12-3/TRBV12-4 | TGTGCCAGCAGTTTAGGGGGCCCCTACTATGGCTACACCTTC | CASSLGGPYYGYTF
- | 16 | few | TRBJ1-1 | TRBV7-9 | TGTGCCAGCAGCCCACTCCGGGGGGGGAGTCGGACTGAAGCTTTCTTT | CASSPLRGGSRTEAFF
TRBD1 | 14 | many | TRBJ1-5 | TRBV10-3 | TGTGCCATCAGCGCCAGGGGGGACAATCAGCCCCAGCATTTT | CAISARGDNQPQHF
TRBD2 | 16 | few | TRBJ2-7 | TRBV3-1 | TGTGCCAGCAGCCAAGATTCCAGCGGGAGCATCGACGAGCAGTACTTC | CASSQDSSGSIDEQYF